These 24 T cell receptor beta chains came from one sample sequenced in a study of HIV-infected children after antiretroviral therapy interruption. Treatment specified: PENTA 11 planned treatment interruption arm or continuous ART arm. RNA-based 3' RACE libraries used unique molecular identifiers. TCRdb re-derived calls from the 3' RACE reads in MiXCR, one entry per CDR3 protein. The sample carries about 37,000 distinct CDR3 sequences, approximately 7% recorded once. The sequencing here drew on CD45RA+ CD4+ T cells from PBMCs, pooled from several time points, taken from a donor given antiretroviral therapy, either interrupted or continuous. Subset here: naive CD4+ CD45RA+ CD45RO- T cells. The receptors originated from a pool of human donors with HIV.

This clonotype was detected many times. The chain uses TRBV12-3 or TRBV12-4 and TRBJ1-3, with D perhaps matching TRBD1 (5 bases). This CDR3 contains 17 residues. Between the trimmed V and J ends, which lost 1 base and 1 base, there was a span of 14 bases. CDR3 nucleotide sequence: TGTGCCAGCAGTTTAGAACCGGGGCGAGTTTCTGGAAACACCATATATTTT. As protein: CASSLEPGRVSGNTIYF.

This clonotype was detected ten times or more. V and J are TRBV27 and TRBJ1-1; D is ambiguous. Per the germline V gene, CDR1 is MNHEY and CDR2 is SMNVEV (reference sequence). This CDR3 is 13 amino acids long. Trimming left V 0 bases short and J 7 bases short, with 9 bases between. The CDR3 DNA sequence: TGTGCCAGCAGTTTATCCAGAGGATATGAAGCTTTCTTT. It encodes CASSLSRGYEAFF.

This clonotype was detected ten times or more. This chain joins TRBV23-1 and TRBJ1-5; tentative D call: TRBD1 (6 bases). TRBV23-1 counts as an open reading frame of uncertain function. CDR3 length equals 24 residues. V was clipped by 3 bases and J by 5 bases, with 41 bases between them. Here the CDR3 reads CASSHQGRAAHTRQVPRSDQPQHF. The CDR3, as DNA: TGCGCCAGCAGTCATCAAGGCAGGGCAGCCCACACCCGACAGGTTCCTCGGTCGGATCAGCCCCAGCATTTT.

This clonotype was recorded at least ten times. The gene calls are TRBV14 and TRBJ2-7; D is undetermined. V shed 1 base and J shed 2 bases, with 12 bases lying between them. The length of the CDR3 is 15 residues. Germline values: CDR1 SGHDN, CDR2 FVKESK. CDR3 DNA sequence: TGTGCCAGCAGCCAAGGCTCAGCCTCGCCCTACGAGCAGTACTTC. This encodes CASSQGSASPYEQYF.

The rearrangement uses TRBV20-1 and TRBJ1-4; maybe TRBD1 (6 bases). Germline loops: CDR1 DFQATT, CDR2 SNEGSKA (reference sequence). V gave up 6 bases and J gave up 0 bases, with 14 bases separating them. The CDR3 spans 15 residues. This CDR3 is CSARPQGSTNEKLFF. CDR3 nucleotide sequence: TGCAGTGCGAGGCCACAGGGATCAACTAATGAAAAACTGTTTTTT.

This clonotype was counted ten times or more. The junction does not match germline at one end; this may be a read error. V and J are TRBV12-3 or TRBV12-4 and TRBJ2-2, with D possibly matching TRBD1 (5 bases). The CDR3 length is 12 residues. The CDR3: CASRVDTGQLYF. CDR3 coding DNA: TGTGCAAGCAGGGTGGACACCGGGCAGCTCTACTTT.

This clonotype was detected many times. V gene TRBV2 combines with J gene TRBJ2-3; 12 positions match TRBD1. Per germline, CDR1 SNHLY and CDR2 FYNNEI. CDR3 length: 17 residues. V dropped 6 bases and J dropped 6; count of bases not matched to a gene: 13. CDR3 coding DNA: TGTGCCAGCAGCCGCGGGACAGGGGGCGTAAGTGGGGATACGCAGTATTTT. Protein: CASSRGTGGVSGDTQYF.

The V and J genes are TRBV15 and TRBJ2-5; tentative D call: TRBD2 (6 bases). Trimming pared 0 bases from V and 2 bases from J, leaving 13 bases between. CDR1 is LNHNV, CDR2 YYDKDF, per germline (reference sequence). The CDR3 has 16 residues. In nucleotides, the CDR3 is TGTGCCACCAGCAGAGATATCTATGGGAGGCAAGAGACCCAGTACTTC. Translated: CATSRDIYGRQETQYF.

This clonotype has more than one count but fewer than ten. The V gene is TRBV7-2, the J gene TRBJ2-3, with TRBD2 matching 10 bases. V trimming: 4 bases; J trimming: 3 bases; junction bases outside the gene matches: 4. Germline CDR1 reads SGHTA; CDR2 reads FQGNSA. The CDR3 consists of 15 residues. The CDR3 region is CASSSSGLATDTQYF. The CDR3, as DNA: TGTGCCAGCAGCTCGTCGGGACTAGCGACAGATACGCAGTATTTT.

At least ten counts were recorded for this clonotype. The CDR3: CASSLPPDRGRAFF. CDR3 bases: TGTGCCAGCAGTCTACCCCCAGACAGGGGACGAGCTTTCTTT. The J gene is TRBJ1-1, the V gene TRBV6-5, with 8 bases aligning to TRBD1. Germline values: CDR1 MNHEY, CDR2 SVGAGI. V gave up 5 bases and J gave up 10 bases; unmatched junction bases: 12. The CDR3 is made up of 14 amino acids.

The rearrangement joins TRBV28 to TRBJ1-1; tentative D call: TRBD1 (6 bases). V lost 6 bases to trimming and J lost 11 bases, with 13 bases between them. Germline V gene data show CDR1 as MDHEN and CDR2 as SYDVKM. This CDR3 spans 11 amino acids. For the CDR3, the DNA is TGTGCCAGCAGCCGGGGGCTGGGGGCTTTCTTT. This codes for CASSRGLGAFF.

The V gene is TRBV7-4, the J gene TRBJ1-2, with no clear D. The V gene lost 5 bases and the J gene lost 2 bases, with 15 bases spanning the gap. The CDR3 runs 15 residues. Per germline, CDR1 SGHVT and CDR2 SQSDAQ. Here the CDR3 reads CASSTAMAPNYGYTF. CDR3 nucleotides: TGTGCCAGCAGCACCGCAATGGCCCCCAACTATGGCTACACCTTC.

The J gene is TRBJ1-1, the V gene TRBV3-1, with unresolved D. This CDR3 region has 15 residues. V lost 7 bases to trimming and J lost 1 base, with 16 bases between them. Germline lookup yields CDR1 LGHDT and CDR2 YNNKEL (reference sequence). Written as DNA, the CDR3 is TGTGCCAGCACCCAGACTTTCACCCGGAACACTGAAGCTTTCTTT. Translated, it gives CASTQTFTRNTEAFF.

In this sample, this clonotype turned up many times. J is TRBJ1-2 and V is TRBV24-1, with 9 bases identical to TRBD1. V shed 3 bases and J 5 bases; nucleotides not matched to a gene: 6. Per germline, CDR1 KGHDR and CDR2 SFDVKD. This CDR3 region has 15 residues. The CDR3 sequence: CATSDPTGQGYGYTF. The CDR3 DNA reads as TGTGCCACCAGTGATCCCACCGGACAGGGGTATGGCTACACCTTC.

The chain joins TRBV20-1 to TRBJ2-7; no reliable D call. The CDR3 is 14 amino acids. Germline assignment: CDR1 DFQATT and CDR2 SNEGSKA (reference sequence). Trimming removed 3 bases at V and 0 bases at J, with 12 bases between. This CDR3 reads CSASSPASSYEQYF. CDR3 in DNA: TGCAGTGCTAGTTCCCCGGCGAGCTCCTACGAGCAGTACTTC.

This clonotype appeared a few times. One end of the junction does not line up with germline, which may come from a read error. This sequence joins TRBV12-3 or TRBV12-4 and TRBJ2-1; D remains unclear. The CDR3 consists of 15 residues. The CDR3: CASSLDGRRYAEQFF. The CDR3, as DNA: TGTGCAAGCAGCTTAGATGGCAGGCGCTATGCTGAGCAGTTCTTC.

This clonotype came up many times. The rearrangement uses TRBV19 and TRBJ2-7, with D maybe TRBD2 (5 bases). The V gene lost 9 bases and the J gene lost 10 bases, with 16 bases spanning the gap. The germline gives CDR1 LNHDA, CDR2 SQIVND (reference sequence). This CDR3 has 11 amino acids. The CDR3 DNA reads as TGTGCCAGCAGTGGACTGTATGAACAGTACTTC. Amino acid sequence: CASSGLYEQYF.

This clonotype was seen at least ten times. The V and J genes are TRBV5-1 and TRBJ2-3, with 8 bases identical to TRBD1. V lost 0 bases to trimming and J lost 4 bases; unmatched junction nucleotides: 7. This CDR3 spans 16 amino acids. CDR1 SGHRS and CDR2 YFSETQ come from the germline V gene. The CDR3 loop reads CASSLEMGRGPDTQYF. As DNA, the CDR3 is TGCGCCAGCAGCTTGGAAATGGGCAGGGGGCCAGATACGCAGTATTTT.

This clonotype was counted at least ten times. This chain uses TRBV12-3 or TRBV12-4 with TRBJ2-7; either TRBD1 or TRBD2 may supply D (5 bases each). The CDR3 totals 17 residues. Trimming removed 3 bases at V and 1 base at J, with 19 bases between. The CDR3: CASSFSLGQGESYEQYF. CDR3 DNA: TGTGCCAGCAGTTTCAGTCTGGGTCAGGGAGAATCCTACGAGCAGTACTTC.

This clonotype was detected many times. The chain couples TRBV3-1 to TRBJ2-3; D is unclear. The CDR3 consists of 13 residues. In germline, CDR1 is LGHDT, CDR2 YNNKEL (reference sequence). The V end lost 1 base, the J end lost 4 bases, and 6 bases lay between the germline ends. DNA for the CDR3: TGTGCCAGCAGCCAAGGGTCGGCAGATACGCAGTATTTT. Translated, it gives CASSQGSADTQYF.

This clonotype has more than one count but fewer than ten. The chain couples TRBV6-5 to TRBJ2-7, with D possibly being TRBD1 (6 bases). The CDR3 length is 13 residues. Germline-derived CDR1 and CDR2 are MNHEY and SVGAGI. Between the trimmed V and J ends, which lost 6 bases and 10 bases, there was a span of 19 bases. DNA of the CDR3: TGTGCCAGCAGGTCCCGGGACAAAAATGAACAGTACTTC. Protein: CASRSRDKNEQYF.

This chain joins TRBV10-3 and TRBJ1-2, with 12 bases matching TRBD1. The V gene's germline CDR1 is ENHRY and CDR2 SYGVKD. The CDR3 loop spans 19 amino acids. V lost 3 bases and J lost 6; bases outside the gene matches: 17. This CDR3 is CAISEAGTGGGRGKNGYTF. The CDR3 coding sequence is TGTGCCATCAGTGAAGCCGGGACAGGGGGCGGAAGGGGCAAAAATGGCTACACCTTC.

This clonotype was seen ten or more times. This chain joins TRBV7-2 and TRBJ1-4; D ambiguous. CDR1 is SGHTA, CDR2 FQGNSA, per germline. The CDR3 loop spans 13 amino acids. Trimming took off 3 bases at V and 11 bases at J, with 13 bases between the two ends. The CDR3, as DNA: TGTGCCAGCAGCTTGGAGTATCGCGGGAAACTGTTTTTT. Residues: CASSLEYRGKLFF.

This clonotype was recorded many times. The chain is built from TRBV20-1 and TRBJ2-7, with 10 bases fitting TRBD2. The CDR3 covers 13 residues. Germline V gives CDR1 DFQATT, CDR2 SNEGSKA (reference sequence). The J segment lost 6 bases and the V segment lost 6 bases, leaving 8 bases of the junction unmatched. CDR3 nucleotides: TGCAGTGCCACCGGACTAGCGGAGGGCGAGCAGTACTTC. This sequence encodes CSATGLAEGEQYF.